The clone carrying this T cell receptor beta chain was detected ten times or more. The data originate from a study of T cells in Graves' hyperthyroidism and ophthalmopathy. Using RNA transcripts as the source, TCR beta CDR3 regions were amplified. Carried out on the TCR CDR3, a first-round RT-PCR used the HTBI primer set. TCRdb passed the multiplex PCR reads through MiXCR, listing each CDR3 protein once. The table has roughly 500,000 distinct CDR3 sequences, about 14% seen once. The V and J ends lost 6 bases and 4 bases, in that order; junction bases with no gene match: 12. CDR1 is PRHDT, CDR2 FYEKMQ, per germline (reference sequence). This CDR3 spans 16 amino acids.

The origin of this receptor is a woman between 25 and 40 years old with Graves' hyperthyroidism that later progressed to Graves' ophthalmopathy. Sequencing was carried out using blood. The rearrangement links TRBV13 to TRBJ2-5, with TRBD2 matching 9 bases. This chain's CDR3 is CASSFPGTSKRETQYF. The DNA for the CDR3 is TGTGCCAGCAGTTTCCCCGGGACTAGCAAACGAGAGACCCAGTACTTC.